The 18 T cell receptor beta chains below come from one sample, sequenced in a study of CD8 T cells in Susac syndrome. Reverse transcription of about 0.5 to 1 ug RNA was carried out with random hexamers. Each CDR3 protein gets one entry after TCRdb re-called the immunoSEQ multiplex PCR reads with MiXCR. In the table there are approximately 120,000 distinct CDR3 sequences, 85% to 95% of which are singletons. The material sequenced was CD8+ T cells from PBMCs. Receptors were obtained from a human donor with multiple sclerosis.

This clonotype was counted once. This sequence joins TRBV7-9 and TRBJ2-3; possibly TRBD2 for D (6 bases). Germline V gene data show CDR1 as SEHNR and CDR2 as FQNEAQ (reference sequence). The CDR3 has 16 amino acids. The germline V and J ends were trimmed by 5 bases and 2 bases, with 17 bases remaining between them. In DNA, the CDR3 is TGTGCCAGCAGCCTGGGGTCGAAGCGGGTCACAGATACGCAGTATTTT. It yields the protein CASSLGSKRVTDTQYF.

This chain joins TRBV7-2 and TRBJ2-4; unclear D gene. This CDR3 is built from 18 residues. Germline CDR1 reads SGHTA; CDR2 reads FQGNSA. The V end was cut by 3 bases, the J end by 4 bases, with 22 bases between. The CDR3 protein is CASSLGIGVGPEKNIQYF. CDR3 nucleotides: TGTGCCAGCAGCTTGGGTATAGGAGTTGGACCCGAGAAAAACATTCAGTACTTC.

The chain has TRBV11-2 and TRBJ2-1, with 7 bases aligning to TRBD2. This CDR3 contains 11 residues. CDR1 is SGHAT and CDR2 is FQNNGV in the germline V gene. J gave up 10 bases and V 3 bases, and 0 bases lay outside the gene matches. CDR3 in amino acids: CASSFSGEQFF. The CDR3 region has the DNA TGTGCCAGCAGCTTTAGCGGGGAGCAGTTCTTC.

The rearrangement uses TRBV3-1 and TRBJ2-7; D is uncertain. V lost 0 bases, J lost 6 bases, and 6 bases lay in between. This CDR3 has 12 residues. The germline V gene encodes CDR1 LGHDT and CDR2 YNNKEL (reference sequence). The DNA for the CDR3 is TGTGCCAGCAGCCAAGAAGGTCCCGAGCAGTACTTC. Translation gives CASSQEGPEQYF.

The chain is built from TRBV29-1 and TRBJ1-2; unclear D gene. The CDR3 is 11 amino acids. Trimming shortened V by 1 base and J by 8 bases, and 8 bases separated the two germline ends. Germline V gene data show CDR1 as SQVTM and CDR2 as ANQGSEA. CDR3 region: CSVEGWGGYTF. Here the CDR3 DNA reads TGCAGCGTTGAAGGCTGGGGAGGCTACACCTTC.

This sequence joins TRBV5-1 and TRBJ2-7; no clear D gene. Trimming cost V 2 bases and J 5 bases, with 8 bases left between them. The germline V gene encodes CDR1 SGHRS and CDR2 YFSETQ. The CDR3 length is 12 residues. For the CDR3, the DNA is TGCGCCAGCAGCTTAGGCCAAGACGAGCAGTACGTC. Protein product: CASSLGQDEQYV.

The rearrangement links TRBV6-5 to TRBJ2-2, with a weak D call TRBD2 (5 bases). V lost 0 bases and J lost 7, with 21 bases in between. The CDR3 sequence is 18 residues long. Germline-derived CDR1 and CDR2 are MNHEY and SVGAGI. CDR3 loop: CASSYSRRFWGVIGELFF. CDR3 coding DNA: TGTGCCAGCAGTTACTCCCGGAGGTTTTGGGGTGTGATCGGGGAGCTGTTTTTT.

The gene calls are TRBV5-1 and TRBJ1-1; maybe TRBD1 (5 bases). Germline V gene lookup returns CDR1 SGHRS and CDR2 YFSETQ. Trimming removed 4 bases from V and 1 base from J, with 11 bases in between. This CDR3 comprises 14 residues. The CDR3 DNA reads as TGCGCCAGCAGCCCGCAGGGCAGGAACACTGAAGCTTTCTTT. Protein product: CASSPQGRNTEAFF.

This chain uses TRBV13 with TRBJ2-1; 13 bases align to TRBD2. V trimming: 0 bases; J trimming: 4 bases; junction bases outside the gene matches: 0. Germline V gene data show CDR1 as PRHDT and CDR2 as FYEKMQ (reference sequence). CDR3 length: 16 amino acids. In nucleotides, the CDR3 is TGTGCCAGCAGCTTAGGGGGACTAGCGGGGTACAATGAGCAGTTCTTC. It codes for CASSLGGLAGYNEQFF.

The chain has TRBV6-6 and TRBJ1-1; D is uncertain. The ends were cut back, 8 bases at V and 0 bases at J, with 4 bases in the middle. In germline, CDR1 is MNHNY, CDR2 SVGAGI (reference sequence). The CDR3 has 11 residues. CDR3 nucleotide sequence: TGTGCCAGCGGTATGAACACTGAAGCTTTCTTT. Its translation is CASGMNTEAFF.

The rearrangement links TRBV24-1 to TRBJ2-2; 9 bases agree with TRBD2. This CDR3 comprises 17 residues. CDR1 and CDR2 (germline): KGHDR, SFDVKD. Trimming removed 1 base from V and 0 bases from J; junction bases left unmatched: 2. The CDR3 bases are TGTGCCACCAGTGATTTAGCGGGAGGAGCGAACACCGGGGAGCTGTTTTTT. Encoded protein: CATSDLAGGANTGELFF.

The V and J genes are TRBV7-8 and TRBJ2-7; 11 bases fit TRBD2. The length of the CDR3 is 18 residues. CDR1 SGHVS and CDR2 FQNEAQ come from the germline V gene. J was trimmed by 0 bases and V by 4 bases; bases with no gene match: 11. CDR3 DNA: TGTGCCAGCAGCTCGAGGACTAGCGGGTCCTCCAGCTCCTACGAGCAGTACGTC. It encodes CASSSRTSGSSSSYEQYV.

This clonotype was seen a single time. This rearrangement joins TRBV5-4 to TRBJ2-7, with unresolved D. V was trimmed by 5 bases and J by 1 base, leaving 10 bases between them. The V gene's germline CDR1 is SGHNT and CDR2 YYREEE (reference sequence). The CDR3 totals 13 residues. CDR3 coding DNA: TGTGCCAGCAGAGCGACCGATTCCTACGAGCAGTACTTC. Translation: CASRATDSYEQYF.

This rearrangement joins TRBV2 to TRBJ1-2; D unclear. Trimming shortened V by 2 bases and J by 2 bases, and 12 bases separated the two germline ends. This CDR3 comprises 15 residues. Germline V lookup: CDR1 SNHLY, CDR2 FYNNEI. The CDR3 is CASSETKSLNYGYTF. The CDR3, as DNA: TGTGCCAGCAGTGAAACCAAGTCCTTGAACTATGGCTACACCTTC.

V and J are TRBV12-3 or TRBV12-4 and TRBJ2-5, with TRBD2 matching over 7 bases. Trimming cost V 5 bases and J 9 bases; bases outside gene matches: 18. The CDR3 has 16 residues. The CDR3 sequence: CASSPPERGRRWAQYF. The DNA of the CDR3 is TGTGCCAGCAGTCCACCCGAGCGGGGCCGCCGGTGGGCCCAGTACTTC.

The rearrangement links TRBV24-1 to TRBJ1-1, with D unclear. CDR1 KGHDR and CDR2 SFDVKD come from the germline V gene. The V gene lost 2 bases and the J gene lost 5 bases, with 11 bases spanning the gap. The length of the CDR3 is 14 residues. The DNA of the CDR3 is TGTGCCACCAGTGATTCGTGGGGAGGGACTGAAGCTTTCTTT. Its protein is CATSDSWGGTEAFF.

V is TRBV5-1 and J is TRBJ1-1; no clear D. With 0 bases removed from V and 2 bases from J, the gap between germline ends came to 8 bases. The CDR3 runs to 14 residues. Looked up from germline, CDR1 is SGHRS and CDR2 is YFSETQ. The CDR3 is CASSLVWGNTEAFF. The CDR3 DNA reads TGCGCCAGCAGCTTGGTATGGGGTAACACTGAAGCTTTCTTT.

The chain recombines TRBV16 with TRBJ2-1; no firm D call. V lost 2 bases, J lost 9 bases, and 2 bases lay in between. CDR1 is KGHSY and CDR2 is FQNENV in the germline V gene. The CDR3 runs to 10 residues. The CDR3 bases are TGTGCCAGCAGCCAAGTTGAGCAGTTCTTC. Protein product: CASSQVEQFF.